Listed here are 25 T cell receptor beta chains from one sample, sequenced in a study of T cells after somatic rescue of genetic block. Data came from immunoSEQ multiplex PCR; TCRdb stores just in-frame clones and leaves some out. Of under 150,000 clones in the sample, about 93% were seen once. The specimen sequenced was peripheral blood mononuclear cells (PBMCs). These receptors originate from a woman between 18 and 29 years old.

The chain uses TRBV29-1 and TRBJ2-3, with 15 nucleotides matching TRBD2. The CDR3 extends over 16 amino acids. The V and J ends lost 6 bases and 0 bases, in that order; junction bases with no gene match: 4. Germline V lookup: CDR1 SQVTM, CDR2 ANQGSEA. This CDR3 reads CSVGTSGGRSTDTQYF. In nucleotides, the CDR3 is TGCAGCGTGGGGACTAGCGGGGGGCGAAGCACAGATACGCAGTATTTT.

The CDR3 loop reads CASSFPPGTGIDTEAFF. DNA for the CDR3: TGTGCCAGCAGTTTCCCGCCGGGGACAGGGATTGACACTGAAGCTTTCTTT. The chain uses TRBV28 and TRBJ1-1, with 9 bases that match TRBD1. The V segment lost 3 bases and the J segment 3 bases; nucleotides outside the gene matches: 11. The CDR3 totals 17 residues. Germline values: CDR1 MDHEN, CDR2 SYDVKM.

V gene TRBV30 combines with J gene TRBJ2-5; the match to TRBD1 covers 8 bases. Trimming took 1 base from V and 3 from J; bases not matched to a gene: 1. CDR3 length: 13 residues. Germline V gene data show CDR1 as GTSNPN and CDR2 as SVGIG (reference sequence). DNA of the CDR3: TGTGCCTGGAGTGAGGGACAGGAAGAGACCCAGTACTTC. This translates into CAWSEGQEETQYF.

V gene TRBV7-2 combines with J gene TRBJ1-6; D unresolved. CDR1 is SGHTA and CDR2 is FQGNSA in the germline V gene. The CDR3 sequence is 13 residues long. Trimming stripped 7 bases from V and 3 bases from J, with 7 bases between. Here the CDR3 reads CASTSDYNSPLHF. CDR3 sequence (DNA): TGTGCCAGCACCTCGGACTATAATTCACCCCTCCACTTT.

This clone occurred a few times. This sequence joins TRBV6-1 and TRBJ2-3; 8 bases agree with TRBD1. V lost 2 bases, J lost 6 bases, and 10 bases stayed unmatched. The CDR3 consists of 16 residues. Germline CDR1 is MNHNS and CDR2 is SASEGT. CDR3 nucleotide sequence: TGTGCCAGCAGTGAATCGGCAGGGGGCTTCGCGGATACGCAGTATTTT. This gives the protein CASSESAGGFADTQYF.

The DNA for the CDR3 is TGTGCCAGCAGCTTCCTCGGACTAGTGGGGGAGACCCAGTACTTC. Protein product: CASSFLGLVGETQYF. The chain recombines TRBV7-9 with TRBJ2-5; 7 positions match TRBD2. The CDR3 loop spans 15 amino acids. The V and J ends lost 3 bases and 5 bases, in that order; junction bases with no gene match: 9. Germline V gives CDR1 SEHNR, CDR2 FQNEAQ (reference sequence).

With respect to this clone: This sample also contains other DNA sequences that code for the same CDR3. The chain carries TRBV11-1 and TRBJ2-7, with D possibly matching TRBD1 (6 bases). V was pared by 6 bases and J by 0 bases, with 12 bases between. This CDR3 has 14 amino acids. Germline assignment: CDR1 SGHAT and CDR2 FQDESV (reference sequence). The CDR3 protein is CASSGGDISYEQYF. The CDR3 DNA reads TGTGCCAGCAGTGGTGGGGACATCTCCTACGAGCAGTACTTC.

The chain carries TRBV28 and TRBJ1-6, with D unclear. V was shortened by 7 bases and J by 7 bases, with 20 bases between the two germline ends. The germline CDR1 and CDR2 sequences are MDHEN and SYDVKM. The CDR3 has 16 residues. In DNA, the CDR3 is TGTGCCAGCACCTTTTCCCCGGGTAAAAGGAATTCACCCCTCCACTTT. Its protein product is CASTFSPGKRNSPLHF.

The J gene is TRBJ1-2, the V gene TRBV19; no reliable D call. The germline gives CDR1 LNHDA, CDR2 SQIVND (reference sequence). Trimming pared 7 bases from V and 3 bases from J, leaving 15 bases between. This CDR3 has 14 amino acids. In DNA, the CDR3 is TGTGCCAGTACGGAGGAGCCAGCCTACTATGGCTACACCTTC. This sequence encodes CASTEEPAYYGYTF.

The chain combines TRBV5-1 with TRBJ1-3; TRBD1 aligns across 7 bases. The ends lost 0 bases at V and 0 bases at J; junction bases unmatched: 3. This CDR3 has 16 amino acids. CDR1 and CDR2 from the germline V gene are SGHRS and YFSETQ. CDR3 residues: CASSLAGTDSGNTIYF. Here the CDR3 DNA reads TGCGCCAGCAGCTTGGCCGGGACAGACTCTGGAAACACCATATATTTT.

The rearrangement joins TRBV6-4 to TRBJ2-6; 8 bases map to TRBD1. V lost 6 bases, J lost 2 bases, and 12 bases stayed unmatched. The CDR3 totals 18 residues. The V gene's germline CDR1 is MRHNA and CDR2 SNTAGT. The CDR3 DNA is TGTGCCAGCAGCCCTGGTTGGACAGGGTTTGCTGGGGCCAACGTCCTGACTTTC. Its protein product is CASSPGWTGFAGANVLTF.

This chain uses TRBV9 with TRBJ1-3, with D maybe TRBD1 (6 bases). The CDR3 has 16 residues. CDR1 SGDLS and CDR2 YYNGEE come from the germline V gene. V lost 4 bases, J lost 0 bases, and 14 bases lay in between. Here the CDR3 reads CASSLRDTGSGNTIYF. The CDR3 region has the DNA TGTGCCAGCAGCCTCCGGGACACCGGCTCTGGAAACACCATATATTTT.

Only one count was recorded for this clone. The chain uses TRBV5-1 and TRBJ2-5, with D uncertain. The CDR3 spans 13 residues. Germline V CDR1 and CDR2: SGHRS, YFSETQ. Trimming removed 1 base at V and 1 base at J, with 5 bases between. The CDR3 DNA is TGCGCCAGCAGCTTGACTACCCAAGAGACCCAGTACTTC. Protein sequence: CASSLTTQETQYF.

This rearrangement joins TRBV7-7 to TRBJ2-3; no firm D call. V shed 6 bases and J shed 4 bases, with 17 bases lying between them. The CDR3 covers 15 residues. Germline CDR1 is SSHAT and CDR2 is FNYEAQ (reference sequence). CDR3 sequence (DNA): TGTGCCAGCAGTCCCACCCCCCCTCCCGCAGATACGCAGTATTTT. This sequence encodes CASSPTPPPADTQYF.

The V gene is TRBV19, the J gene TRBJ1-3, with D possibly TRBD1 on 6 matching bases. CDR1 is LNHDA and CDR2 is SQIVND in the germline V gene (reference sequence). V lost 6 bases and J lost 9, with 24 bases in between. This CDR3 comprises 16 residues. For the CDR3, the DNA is TGTGCCAGTAGCCCCGACAGGACACGGAGGCACTCCACCATATATTTT. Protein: CASSPDRTRRHSTIYF.

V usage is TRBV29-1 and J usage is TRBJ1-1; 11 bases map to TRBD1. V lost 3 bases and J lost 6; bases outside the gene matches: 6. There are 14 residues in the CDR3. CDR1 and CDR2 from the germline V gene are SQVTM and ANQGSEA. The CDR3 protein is CSVESRDRGSEAFF. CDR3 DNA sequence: TGCAGCGTTGAGTCCCGGGACAGGGGGTCTGAAGCTTTCTTT.

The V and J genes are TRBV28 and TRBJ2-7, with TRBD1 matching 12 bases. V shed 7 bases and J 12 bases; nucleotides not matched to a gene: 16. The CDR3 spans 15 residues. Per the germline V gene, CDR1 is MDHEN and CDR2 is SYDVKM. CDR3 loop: CASTPGSGTGGAPYF. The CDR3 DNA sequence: TGTGCCAGCACCCCGGGTTCCGGGACAGGGGGCGCTCCGTACTTC.

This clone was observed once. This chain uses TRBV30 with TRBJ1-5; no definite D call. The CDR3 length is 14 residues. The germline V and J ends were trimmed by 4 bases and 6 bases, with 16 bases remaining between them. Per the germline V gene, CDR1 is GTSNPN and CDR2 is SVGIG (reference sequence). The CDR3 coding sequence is TGTGCCTGGACCCCGGGCCGAGGCCCTCAGCCCCAGCATTTT. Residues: CAWTPGRGPQPQHF.

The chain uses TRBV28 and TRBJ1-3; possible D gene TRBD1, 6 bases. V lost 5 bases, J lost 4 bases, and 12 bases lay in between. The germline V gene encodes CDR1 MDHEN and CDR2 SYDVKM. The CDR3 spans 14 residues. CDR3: CASSEGTLGNTIYF. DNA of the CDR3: TGTGCCAGCAGTGAGGGGACACTGGGAAACACCATATATTTT.

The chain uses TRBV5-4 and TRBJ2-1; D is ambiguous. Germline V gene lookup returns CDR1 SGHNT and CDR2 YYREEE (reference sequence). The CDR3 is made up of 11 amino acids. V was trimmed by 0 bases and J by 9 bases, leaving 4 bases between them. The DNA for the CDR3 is TGTGCCAGCAGCTTGGGGGGTGAGCAGTTCTTC. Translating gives CASSLGGEQFF.

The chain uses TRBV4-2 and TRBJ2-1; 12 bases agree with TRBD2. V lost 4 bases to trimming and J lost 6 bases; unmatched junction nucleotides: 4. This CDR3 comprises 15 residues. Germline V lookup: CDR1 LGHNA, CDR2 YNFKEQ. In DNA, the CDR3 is TGTGCCAGCAGCCCCGGGACTAGCGGGTCCAATGAGCAGTTCTTC. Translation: CASSPGTSGSNEQFF.

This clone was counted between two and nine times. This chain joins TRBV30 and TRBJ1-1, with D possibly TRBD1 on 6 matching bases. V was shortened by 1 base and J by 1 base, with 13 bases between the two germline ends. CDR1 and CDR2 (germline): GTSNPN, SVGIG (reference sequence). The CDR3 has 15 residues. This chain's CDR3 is CAWSASGTSNTEAFF. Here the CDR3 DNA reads TGTGCCTGGAGTGCATCCGGGACATCGAACACTGAAGCTTTCTTT.

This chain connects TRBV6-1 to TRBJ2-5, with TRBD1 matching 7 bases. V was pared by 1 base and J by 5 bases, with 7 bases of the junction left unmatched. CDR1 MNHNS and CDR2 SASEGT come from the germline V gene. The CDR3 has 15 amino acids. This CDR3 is CASSEGAQGRETQYF. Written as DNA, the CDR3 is TGTGCCAGCAGTGAAGGAGCACAGGGGCGCGAGACCCAGTACTTC.

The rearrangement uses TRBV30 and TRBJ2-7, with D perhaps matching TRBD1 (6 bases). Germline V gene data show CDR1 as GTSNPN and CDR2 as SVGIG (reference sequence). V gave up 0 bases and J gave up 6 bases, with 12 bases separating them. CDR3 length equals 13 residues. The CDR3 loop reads CAWSVLGAGEQYF. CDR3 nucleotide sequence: TGTGCCTGGAGTGTACTGGGGGCCGGCGAGCAGTACTTC.

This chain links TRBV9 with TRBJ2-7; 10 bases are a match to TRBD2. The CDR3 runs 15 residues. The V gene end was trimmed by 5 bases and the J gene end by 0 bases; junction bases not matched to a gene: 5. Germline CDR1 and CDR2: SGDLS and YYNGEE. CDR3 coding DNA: TGTGCCAGCAGTCTTAGCGGGGGGAGCTCCTACGAGCAGTACTTC. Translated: CASSLSGGSSYEQYF.